The rows below give T cell receptor beta chains drawn from one sample of a study of shared clonotypes between healthy human individuals. The assay was immunoSEQ multiplex PCR, and TCRdb's table has in-frame clones only and misses some. Among around 990,000 clones, approximately 80% were seen once, and the ten largest hold over 0.8%. Sample: memory CD4+ T cells from PBMCs. Receptors were obtained from a man younger than 35 in good health. Some clones in this sample may be carry-over from other donors' samples. Both conserved end residues are part of each CDR3. A D gene is named only where the DNA matches it firmly. Not every row has a clone size; where given, it reads once, few, many or a size class.

D	J	size	V	DNA	CDR3
TRBD2	TRBJ2-7	-	TRBV29-1	TGCAGCGCTACTACGGCGGGAGACGAGCAGTACTTC	CSATTAGDEQYF
TRBD1	TRBJ1-1	-	TRBV2	TGTGCCAGCAGTTTATGGACAGGGGGCACTGAAGCTTTCTTT	CASSLWTGGTEAFF
-	TRBJ2-1	once	TRBV29-1	TGCAGCCAGACCGAGTACAATGAGCAGTTCTTC	CSQTEYNEQFF
-	TRBJ2-5	-	TRBV5-8	TGTGCCAGCAGCTCTGGCCGCCGGTACCAAGAGACCCAGTACTTC	CASSSGRRYQETQYF
-	TRBJ2-7	-	TRBV5-4	TGTGCCAGCAGCTTGGAGGGGGGGGACGGGATGGAGCAGTACTTC	CASSLEGGDGMEQYF
-	TRBJ2-3	-	TRBV27	TGTGCCAGCAGTTTACGCTTCACAGATACGCAGTATTTT	CASSLRFTDTQYF
-	TRBJ1-2	-	TRBV6-5	TGTGCCAGCAGTTACAAGGCGGACTTCGGTGGCTACACCTTC	CASSYKADFGGYTF
-	TRBJ1-1	-	TRBV7-8	TGTGCCAGCAGCTTAGACAGGGTGGCTGAAGCTTTCTTT	CASSLDRVAEAFF
-	TRBJ2-3	-	TRBV11-3	TGTGCCAGCAGCGGCAGCCTCACAGGGATACCAGGGGCAGATACGCAGTATTTT	CASSGSLTGIPGADTQYF
-	TRBJ2-5	-	TRBV5-1	TGCGCCAGCAGCTTGGTAGGAGGAGAGACCCAGTACTTC	CASSLVGGETQYF
TRBD1	TRBJ2-2	few	TRBV27	TGTGCCAGCAGTAGACAGGGCCGGGACACCGGGGAGCTGTTTTTT	CASSRQGRDTGELFF